The 7 T cell receptor beta chains listed next were all sequenced from one sample in a study of CD8 T cells in ankylosing spondylitis. TCRdb ran MiXCR on the 5' RACE reads and lists one entry per CDR3 protein. The sample holds roughly 250,000 distinct CDR3 sequences, 8% to 9.5% seen once. Sequenced material: blood, either unsorted or a sorted T cell fraction (not recorded which). These receptors originate from a male donor with ankylosing spondylitis or in good health (not recorded which).

This clonotype was detected many times. This rearrangement joins TRBV4-3 to TRBJ2-2; no clear D gene. V was cut by 0 bases and J by 3 bases, with 8 bases left in between. The CDR3 is made up of 15 amino acids. Looked up from germline, CDR1 is LGHNA and CDR2 is YSLEER. CDR3 loop: CASSQDGADTGELFF. In DNA form, the CDR3 reads TGCGCCAGCAGCCAAGACGGTGCGGACACCGGGGAGCTGTTTTTT.

At least ten counts were recorded for this clonotype. This sequence joins TRBV4-2 and TRBJ2-1, with 10 nucleotides matching TRBD1. The CDR3 contains 15 residues. Trimming cost V 9 bases and J 5 bases; bases outside gene matches: 10. The germline gives CDR1 LGHNA, CDR2 YNFKEQ. The CDR3 region is CASSTGTGDHNEQFF. DNA for the CDR3: TGTGCCAGTTCTACCGGGACAGGGGACCACAATGAGCAGTTCTTC.

At least ten counts were recorded for this clonotype. V is TRBV20-1 and J is TRBJ2-7; 13 positions match TRBD2. The CDR3 has 16 amino acids. The J segment lost 4 bases and the V segment lost 1 base, leaving 7 bases of the junction unmatched. CDR1 and CDR2 (germline): DFQATT, SNEGSKA (reference sequence). CDR3 amino acids: CSARGGTSGDIYEQYF. For the CDR3, the DNA is TGCAGTGCTAGAGGGGGGACTAGCGGGGATATATACGAGCAGTACTTC.

The chain is built from TRBV7-2 and TRBJ2-1; no definite D call. There are 15 residues in the CDR3. Trimming stripped 3 bases from V and 3 bases from J, with 12 bases between. Per germline, CDR1 SGHTA and CDR2 FQGNSA. The CDR3 sequence: CASSFGSDFYNEQFF. The CDR3 coding sequence is TGTGCCAGCAGCTTCGGATCCGACTTCTACAATGAGCAGTTCTTC.

This clonotype was recorded at least ten times. The chain carries TRBV5-6 and TRBJ2-1, with a tentative D call TRBD2 (5 bases). CDR1 is SGHDT and CDR2 is YYEEEE in the germline V gene. This CDR3 is built from 19 residues. Trimming left V 0 bases short and J 4 bases short, with 23 bases between. CDR3 bases: TGTGCCAGCAGCTTGGATGTGTGGAGGAGCTTGAACTCTTACAATGAGCAGTTCTTC. Its protein is CASSLDVWRSLNSYNEQFF.

This clonotype appeared many times. The rearrangement links TRBV20-1 to TRBJ2-3, with 8 bases fitting TRBD2. This CDR3 contains 15 residues. Per the germline V gene, CDR1 is DFQATT and CDR2 is SNEGSKA (reference sequence). With 3 bases clipped from V and 3 bases from J, the junction kept 8 bases outside the gene matches. This chain's CDR3 is CSARASGSFTDTQYF. DNA of the CDR3: TGCAGTGCTAGGGCCAGCGGGAGTTTTACAGATACGCAGTATTTT.

With respect to this clonotype: At one end the junction does not follow the germline gene, possibly because of a read error. The V and J genes are TRBV3-1 and TRBJ2-7; possibly TRBD2 for D (6 bases). This CDR3 contains 13 residues. Germline-derived CDR1 and CDR2 are LGHDT and YNNKEL (reference sequence). The CDR3 DNA sequence: TGTGCCAGCAGCCCCTCTCAGACTAGGGCCCAAAATTTC. The encoded protein is CASSPSQTRAQNF.